This T cell receptor (beta chain) is from a study of blood T cell repertoires in COVID-19. Study-wide context: The United States, Italy and Spain supplied acute and convalescent COVID-19 samples. Sample material is recorded as cDNA or gDNA derived from T cells, B-cell-depleted T cells, or PBMCs.

Germline V CDR1 and CDR2: MGHRA, YSYEKL. V lost 4 bases to trimming and J lost 4 bases, with 16 bases between them. CDR3 length: 15 amino acids. In the authors' workflow: Estimated nucleated cell counts came from reference gene primer amplification. TCRdb's table, derived via immunoSEQ multiplex PCR, lists solely in-frame clones and lacks some. V, J and clone size are taken as reported in that table, and D and trimming were inferred from the DNA itself. This table has approximately 150,000 clones, roughly four fifths appearing once. Sequences were obtained from peripheral blood. The genes are TRBV4-1 and TRBJ2-5, with D possibly matching TRBD2 (5 bases). The receptor was isolated from a man between 65 and 85 years old with active or convalescent COVID-19. CDR3 sequence reads: CASSRLEGIRETQYF. The CDR3 DNA is TGCGCCAGCAGCCGACTTGAGGGCATCAGAGAGACCCAGTACTTC.